The rows below give T cell receptor beta chains drawn from one sample of a study of radiotherapy plus CTLA-4 blockade in lung cancer. Data came from immunoSEQ multiplex PCR; TCRdb stores just in-frame clones and leaves some out. In the table there are roughly 77,000 clones, roughly four fifths of which are singletons. The sequences come from peripheral blood, collected from a patient treated with radiotherapy plus ipilimumab. The receptors here all came from a human donor with non-small cell lung cancer whose response to radiotherapy plus ipilimumab could not be evaluated. The conserved cysteine and the conserved F or W are not part of the CDR3 here. The size of a clone is reported for some rows only, either as once, few or many, or as a class for expanded clones.

j_gene | abundance | v_gene | CDR3aa
TRBJ2-5 | . | TRBV5-1 | ASSGGTGGYQETQY
TRBJ1-4 | . | TRBV5-6 | ASSPWDRATNEKLF
TRBJ2-6 | . | TRBV19 | ASSTSRGANSGANVLT
TRBJ1-1 | . | TRBV30 | AWSTGRLGTEAF
TRBJ1-5 | . | TRBV4-2 | ASSQEQVNQPQH
TRBJ2-7 | . | TRBV5-6 | ASSYRDRGLYEQY
TRBJ2-1 | once | TRBV6-6 | ASSYSGGTRVNEQF
TRBJ2-3 | . | TRBV29-1 | SVEVGAGAQY
TRBJ1-4 | . | TRBV2 | ASREGYNGNEKLF
TRBJ2-5 | . | TRBV10-2 | ASSPTSGRGSQY
TRBJ1-2 | . | TRBV28 | ASSFGGGYGYT
TRBJ2-5 | . | TRBV25-1 | ASSAGQGVWTQY
TRBJ1-5 | . | TRBV21-1 | ASSKGSRSNQPQH
TRBJ1-6 | . | TRBV2 | ASSASQGALNSPLH
TRBJ1-5 | . | TRBV19 | ASSETGLNQPQH
TRBJ2-7 | once | TRBV19 | ASSIVATSGSYEQY
TRBJ2-3 | . | TRBV6-1 | ASSVTGFTGDTQY
TRBJ2-7 | . | TRBV11-3 | ASSRGGRLAGWDEQY
TRBJ2-7 | . | TRBV7-3 | ASSLTGGYEQY
TRBJ2-7 | . | TRBV2 | ASSDPGQGLMDEQY
TRBJ1-1 | . | TRBV5-1 | ASSLNGGLGTEAF
. | . | TRBV7-6 | ASSAIQEGEQY
TRBJ1-4 | . | TRBV11-2 | ASSSYRGYNEKLF
TRBJ2-5 | . | TRBV6-4 | ASSPGTGVGETQY
TRBJ2-2 | . | TRBV18 | ASLTRQENTGELF
TRBJ2-2 | . | TRBV7-6 | ASSLGRTGSTGELF
TRBJ2-1 | once | TRBV27 | ATNGQGLYNEQF
TRBJ2-1 | . | TRBV29-1 | SGYGTSGGHNEQF
TRBJ1-2 | . | TRBV4-1 | ASSGQGLYGYT
TRBJ2-7 | once | TRBV19 | ASSIAAGQPPYEQY
TRBJ2-3 | . | TRBV30 | AWSVGGDTQY
TRBJ1-4 | few | TRBV27 | ASSSRWTVRGEKLF
TRBJ2-5 | . | TRBV5-6 | ASSFGTGFVGETQY
TRBJ2-5 | . | TRBV4-1 | ASSQDFRGEQY
TRBJ2-5 | few | TRBV19 | ASRGLAGEETQY
TRBJ2-7 | . | TRBV6-1 | ASRPGNYEQY
TRBJ2-3 | . | TRBV9 | ASSDPTGTDTQY
TRBJ1-2 | . | TRBV29-1 | SVVPRGTHANYGYT
TRBJ1-2 | . | TRBV19 | ASSITSNYGYT
TRBJ2-1 | . | TRBV5-1 | ASSLAPQGGASYNEQF
TRBJ1-2 | . | TRBV7-3 | ASSSKASNYDYT
TRBJ1-1 | . | TRBV30 | ACHRGLTRNTEAF
TRBJ1-1 | once | TRBV6-5 | ASSYLQGDTEAF
TRBJ2-5 | . | TRBV2 | ASTGTAQETQY